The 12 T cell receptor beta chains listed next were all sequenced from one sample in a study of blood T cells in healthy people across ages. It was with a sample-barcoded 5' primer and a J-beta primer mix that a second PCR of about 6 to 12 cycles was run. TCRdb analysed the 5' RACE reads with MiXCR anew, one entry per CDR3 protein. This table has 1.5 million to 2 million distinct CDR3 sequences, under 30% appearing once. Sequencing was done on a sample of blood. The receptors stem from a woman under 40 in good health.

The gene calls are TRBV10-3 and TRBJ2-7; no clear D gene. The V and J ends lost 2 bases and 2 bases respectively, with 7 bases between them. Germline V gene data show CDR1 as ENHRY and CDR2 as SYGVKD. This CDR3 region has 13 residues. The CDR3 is CAISEGPAYEQYF. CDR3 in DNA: TGTGCCATCAGTGAGGGTCCGGCCTACGAGCAGTACTTC.

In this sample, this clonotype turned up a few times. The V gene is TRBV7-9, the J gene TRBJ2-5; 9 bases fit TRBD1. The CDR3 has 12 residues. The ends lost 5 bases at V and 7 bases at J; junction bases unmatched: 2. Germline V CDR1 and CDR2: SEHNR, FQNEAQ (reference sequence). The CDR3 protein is CASSKTGGTQYF. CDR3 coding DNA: TGTGCCAGCAGCAAGACAGGGGGGACCCAGTACTTC.

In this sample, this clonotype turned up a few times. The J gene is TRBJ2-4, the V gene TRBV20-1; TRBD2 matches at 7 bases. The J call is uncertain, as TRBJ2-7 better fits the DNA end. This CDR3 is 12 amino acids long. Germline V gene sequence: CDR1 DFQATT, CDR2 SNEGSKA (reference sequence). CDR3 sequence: CSATGGLPEQYF. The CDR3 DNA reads TGCAGTGCTACGGGGGGACTACCCGAGCAGTACTTC.

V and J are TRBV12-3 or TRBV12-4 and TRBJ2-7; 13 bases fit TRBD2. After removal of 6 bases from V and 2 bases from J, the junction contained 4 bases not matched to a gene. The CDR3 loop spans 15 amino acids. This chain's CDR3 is CASRPGLAGAYEQYF. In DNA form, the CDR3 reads TGTGCCAGCAGGCCCGGACTAGCGGGAGCCTACGAGCAGTACTTC.

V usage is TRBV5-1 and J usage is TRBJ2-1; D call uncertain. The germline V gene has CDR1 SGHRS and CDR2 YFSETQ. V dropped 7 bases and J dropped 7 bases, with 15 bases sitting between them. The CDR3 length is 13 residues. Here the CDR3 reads CASSIEALNEQFF. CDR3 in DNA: TGCGCCAGCTCCATTGAGGCCCTTAATGAGCAGTTCTTC.

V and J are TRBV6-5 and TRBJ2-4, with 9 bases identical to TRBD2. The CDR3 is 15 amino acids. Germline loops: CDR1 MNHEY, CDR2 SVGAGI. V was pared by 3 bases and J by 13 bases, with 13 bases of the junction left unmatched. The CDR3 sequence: CASSYSSGGSREQYF. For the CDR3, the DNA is TGTGCCAGCAGTTATTCCAGCGGGGGGTCTCGTGAGCAGTACTTC.

This chain's CDR3 is CATAVTFGGELFF. DNA of the CDR3: TGTGCCACGGCCGTGACATTTGGCGGGGAGCTGTTTTTT. The rearrangement uses TRBV24-1 and TRBJ2-2; D gene unclear. Trimming left V 10 bases short and J 7 bases short, with 15 bases between. The CDR3 sequence is 13 residues long. CDR1 and CDR2 from the germline V gene are KGHDR and SFDVKD.

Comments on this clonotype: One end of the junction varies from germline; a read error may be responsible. The CDR3: CSAAWGTLNEKRFF. The CDR3 DNA is TGCAGTGCCGCCTGGGGCACCCTAAATGAAAAACGGTTTTTT. The chain links TRBV20-1 to TRBJ1-4, with a possible D match to TRBD1 (5 bases). CDR1 and CDR2 (germline): DFQATT, SNEGSKA (reference sequence). The length of the CDR3 is 14 residues.

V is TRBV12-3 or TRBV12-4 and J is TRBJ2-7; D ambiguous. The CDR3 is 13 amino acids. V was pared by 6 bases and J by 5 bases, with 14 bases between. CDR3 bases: TGTGCCAGCAGCCAACTATTAGCCAACGAGCAGTACTTC. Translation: CASSQLLANEQYF.

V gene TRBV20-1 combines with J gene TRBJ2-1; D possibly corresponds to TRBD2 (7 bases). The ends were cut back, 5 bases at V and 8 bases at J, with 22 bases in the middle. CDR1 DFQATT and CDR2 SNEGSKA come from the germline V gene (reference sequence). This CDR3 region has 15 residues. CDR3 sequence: CSALGTTKGGDEQFF. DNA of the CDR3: TGCAGTGCTCTTGGGACTACCAAGGGGGGCGATGAGCAGTTCTTC.

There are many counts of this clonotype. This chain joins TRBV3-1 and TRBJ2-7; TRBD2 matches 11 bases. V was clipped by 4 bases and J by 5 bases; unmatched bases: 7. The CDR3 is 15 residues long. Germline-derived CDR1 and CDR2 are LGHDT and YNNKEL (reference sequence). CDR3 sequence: CASSRTSGGSNEQYF. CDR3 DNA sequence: TGTGCCAGCAGCCGAACTAGCGGGGGTTCCAACGAGCAGTACTTC.

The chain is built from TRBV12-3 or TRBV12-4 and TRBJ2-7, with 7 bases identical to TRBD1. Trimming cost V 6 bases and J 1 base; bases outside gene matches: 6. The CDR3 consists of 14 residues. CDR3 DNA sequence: TGTGCCAGCAGCCCGGACAGGAATTCCTACGAGCAGTACTTC. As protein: CASSPDRNSYEQYF.